This TCR beta chain was found in a study of identical twins. TCRdb re-called the 5' RACE reads with MiXCR, one entry per CDR3 protein. The data show hundreds of thousands of distinct CDR3 sequences, approximately 18% seen once. Germline V CDR1 and CDR2: DFQATT, SNEGSKA (reference sequence). The CDR3 contains 12 residues. V lost 3 bases and J 2 bases, leaving 6 bases between the germline ends. These data were also reused for a study on T cells expressing NK-cell markers.

Sequencing was carried out using PBMCs. The source of this sequence is a woman under 30 in good health. The gene calls are TRBV20-1 and TRBJ2-3, with D unclear. DNA of the CDR3: TGCAGTGCTAGCCCCCCCACAGATACGCAGTATTTT. Translated: CSASPPTDTQYF.